One and the same sample provided the 9 T cell receptor beta chains below, sequenced in a study of Graves' ophthalmopathy and Graves' hyperthyroidism. Amplified material comprised TCR beta CDR3 regions derived from RNA transcripts. The authors performed first-round RT-PCR with HTBI primers and then a second-round multiplex PCR. TCRdb re-called the multiplex PCR reads through MiXCR, storing one row per CDR3 protein. The sample lists some 1.1 million distinct CDR3 sequences; about 35% were seen once. Sequences were obtained from peripheral blood or thyroid tissue (not recorded which). The receptors were gathered from an adult man with Graves' hyperthyroidism.

V usage is TRBV7-2 and J usage is TRBJ2-5, with TRBD2 matching 7 bases. Gene TRBJ2-7 matches the end of the DNA better, so the J call may be wrong. CDR3 length: 13 amino acids. Germline assignment: CDR1 SGHTA and CDR2 FQGNSA. CDR3: CASSPGGKYEQYF. For the CDR3, the DNA is TGTGCCAGCAGCCCGGGGGGAAAATACGAGCAGTACTTC.

The chain recombines TRBV7-9 with TRBJ1-2, with TRBD1 matching 11 bases. The CDR3 contains 14 residues. Germline values: CDR1 SEHNR, CDR2 FQNEAQ (reference sequence). J lost 5 bases, V lost 5 bases, and 4 bases had no gene match. DNA of the CDR3: TGTGCCAGCAGCCGAGGACAGGGGGCATATGGCTACACCTTC. Translating it yields CASSRGQGAYGYTF.

This clonotype turned up a few times. This chain connects TRBV2 to TRBJ2-5; 7 positions agree with TRBD2. There are 14 residues in the CDR3. V gave up 3 bases and J gave up 5 bases; unmatched junction bases: 6. Germline V CDR1 and CDR2: SNHLY, FYNNEI. CDR3: CASSEVAGGETQYF. CDR3 coding DNA: TGTGCCAGCAGTGAGGTTGCCGGGGGGGAGACCCAGTACTTC.

This clonotype came up many times. A read error may produce the germline difference seen at one junction end. The V gene is TRBV10-3, the J gene TRBJ1-2; D is undetermined. The CDR3 totals 13 residues. CDR1 is ENHRY and CDR2 is SYGVKD in the germline V gene. The CDR3 nucleotides read TGTGCCAGCAGTAGGCGAGGTGACTATGGCTACACCTTC. It encodes CASSRRGDYGYTF.

Turning to this clonotype: This may arise from a read error, as a much more abundant clone is one base away. J is TRBJ1-2 and V is TRBV20-1; D call uncertain. Germline values: CDR1 DFQATT, CDR2 SNEGSKA (reference sequence). The CDR3 covers 13 residues. This CDR3 reads CSAKGATNYGHTF. CDR3 nucleotides: TGCAGTGCTAAGGGCGCTACAAACTATGGCCACACCTTC.

The chain recombines TRBV9 with TRBJ1-5; D gene unclear. The CDR3 runs to 13 residues. Trimming stripped 7 bases from V and 9 bases from J, with 17 bases between. Germline-derived CDR1 and CDR2 are SGDLS and YYNGEE. Here the CDR3 DNA reads TGTGCCAGCTCACCAATTAAGGATGGGCCCCAGCATTTT. Translation gives CASSPIKDGPQHF.

Concerning this clonotype itself: Germline is not matched at one junction end, which may reflect a read error. V and J are TRBV12-3 or TRBV12-4 and TRBJ2-5; 7 bases are shared with TRBD1. This CDR3 comprises 13 residues. CDR3 residues: CASSTTGKEIQYF. The CDR3 DNA is TGTGCCAGCAGCACGACAGGGAAAGAGATCCAGTACTTC.

The chain combines TRBV9 with TRBJ2-3; D is unresolved. The CDR3 has 16 amino acids. Deletions cut 4 bases from V and 0 bases from J, with 15 bases between. Germline V gene sequence: CDR1 SGDLS, CDR2 YYNGEE. The chain's CDR3 is CASSQLTGRSTDTQYF. CDR3 nucleotide sequence: TGTGCCAGCAGCCAACTCACGGGTAGAAGCACAGATACGCAGTATTTT.

This clonotype was found a few times. A read error may explain this, as a much larger clone is one base away. The chain links TRBV7-9 to TRBJ2-6; TRBD1 agrees at 8 bases. Germline loops: CDR1 SEHNR, CDR2 FQNEAQ (reference sequence). The CDR3 runs to 16 residues. CDR3 sequence: CASSQDRDSGANVLAF. DNA for the CDR3: TGTGCCAGCAGCCAGGACAGGGATTCTGGGGCCAACGTCCTGGCTTTC. Drawing the rest from reference TRBV7-9 and TRBJ2-6, the complete variable domain is DTGVSQNPRHKITKRGQNVTFRCDPISEHNRLYWYRQTLGQGPEFLTYFQNEAQLEKSRLLSDRFSAERPKGSFSTLEIQRTEQGDSAMYLCASSQDRDSGANVLAFGAGSRLTVL.